This TCR beta chain was profiled in a study of cytomegalovirus exposure and HLA in healthy donors. General observations from the study: HLA restriction was apparent for most CMV-associated TCR beta chains in a later analysis. It was assumed in the presence/absence analyses that sequencing depth was roughly uniform across donors. Later analysis identified a missense DCLRE1C variant that was linked to TCR beta V- and J-gene trimming.

13 Jbeta primers and 60 Vbeta primers were used for the PCR. Generated by immunoSEQ multiplex PCR, the TCRdb table keeps only in-frame clones and is missing some. Found here are approximately 150,000 clones, roughly 86% of them singletons; the top ten hold roughly 3.2%. The germline V gene has CDR1 MGHDK and CDR2 SYGVNS. The V end was cut by 0 bases, the J end by 0 bases, with 6 bases between. The CDR3 consists of 15 residues. About this clone itself: The antigen remains unidentified.

V and J are TRBV25-1 and TRBJ1-5; D may be TRBD1 (5 bases). The origin of this receptor is a man aged 18 to 30 in good health and CMV-seropositive. Sequenced: PBMCs. The DNA for the CDR3 is TGTGCCAGCAGTGAATACAGGGATAGCAATCAGCCCCAGCATTTT. Encoded protein: CASSEYRDSNQPQHF. Supplemented by reference TRBV25-1 and TRBJ1-5, the full variable domain reads EADIYQTPRYLVIGTGKKITLECSQTMGHDKMYWYQQDPGMELHLIHYSYGVNSTEKGDLSSESTVSRIRTEHFPLTLESARPSHTSQYLCASSEYRDSNQPQHFGDGTRLSIL.